This T cell receptor (beta chain) was sequenced during a study of Tregs in tolerant kidney transplant recipients. Using immunoSEQ multiplex PCR, the repertoire was profiled, and TCRdb retains in-frame clones only, with some absent. This table holds some 240,000 clones, about four fifths found once. Study results and limitations: Biological reproducibility was not directly addressed, but technical replication error appeared minimal.

From germline, CDR1 is MGHRA and CDR2 YSYEKL. The CDR3 is made up of 14 amino acids. V was shortened by 5 bases and J by 6 bases, with 15 bases between the two germline ends. Details on this clone: Its antigen is currently unknown.

Thawed PBMCs were FACS-sorted into unstimulated CD4+CD25+CD127- regulatory T cells, CD4+CD25- non-regulatory cells, CD4 and CD8 cells. Specimen: CD4+ T cells from blood. This rearrangement joins TRBV4-1 to TRBJ2-3; D not resolved. The origin of this receptor is a human donor in good health. The CDR3 here is CASSSPFVRDTQYF. CDR3 coding DNA: TGCGCCAGCAGCTCACCCTTTGTCCGTGATACGCAGTATTTT.